This TCR beta chain emerged from a study of response to subunit inactivated influenza vaccine. TCRdb processed the RT-PCR reads anew with MiXCR; each CDR3 protein has one entry. This sample has under 200,000 distinct CDR3 sequences; about 11% occur once, and the top ten carry about a third. CDR1 is DFQATT, CDR2 SNEGSKA, per germline (reference sequence). This CDR3 has 16 residues. The V end lost 0 bases, the J end lost 6 bases, and 18 bases lay between the germline ends. V and J are TRBV20-1 and TRBJ2-1; D is ambiguous. The starting material was CD8+ T cells sorted from PBMCs, obtained around 25 months after vaccination. This TCR was sampled from a man between 45 and 75 years old who received an inactivated influenza vaccine. The CDR3 nucleotides are TGCAGTGCTAGAGATAGGTGGGAACCCTTTAGCAATGAGCAGTTCTTC. The encoded protein is CSARDRWEPFSNEQFF.